The rows below give T cell receptor beta chains drawn from one sample of a study of blood T cells in healthy people across ages. From the 5' RACE reads, TCRdb called clonotypes with MiXCR, one entry per CDR3 protein. The repertoire holds some 1.5 million distinct CDR3 sequences, around 40% seen once, with under 5% in the top ten. Sequences were obtained from blood. These receptor sequences come from a woman under 30 in good health. Each CDR3 is given with its conserved first and last residue. The D gene is left open where the match is weak. Clone size is stated in some rows and not others, as once, few, many or a class when expanded.

J gene: TRBJ2-1
D gene: .
CDR3 length: 15
clone size: .
V gene: TRBV5-6
CDR3 protein: CASSSGDESYNEQFF
CDR3 DNA: TGTGCCAGCAGCTCGGGAGACGAATCCTACAATGAGCAGTTCTTC

J gene: TRBJ2-1
D gene: TRBD1
CDR3 length: 16
clone size: .
V gene: TRBV6-2/TRBV6-3
CDR3 protein: CASSRIQGSSYNEQFF
CDR3 DNA: TGTGCCAGCAGTCGGATACAGGGGAGCTCCTACAATGAGCAGTTCTTC

J gene: TRBJ2-6
D gene: .
CDR3 length: 19
clone size: few
V gene: TRBV9
CDR3 protein: CASSPHSGHVSSGANVLTF
CDR3 DNA: TGTGCCAGCAGCCCCCACTCGGGACACGTAAGCTCTGGGGCCAACGTCCTGACTTTC

J gene: TRBJ2-7
D gene: .
CDR3 length: 15
clone size: .
V gene: TRBV20-1
CDR3 protein: CSARQGASPNYEQYF
CDR3 DNA: TGCAGTGCTAGACAGGGTGCTAGCCCAAACTACGAGCAGTACTTC

J gene: TRBJ2-1
D gene: .
CDR3 length: 13
clone size: few
V gene: TRBV7-2
CDR3 protein: CASSGGFYNEQFF
CDR3 DNA: TGTGCCAGCAGTGGGGGGTTCTACAATGAGCAGTTCTTC

J gene: TRBJ2-7
D gene: TRBD2
CDR3 length: 16
clone size: .
V gene: TRBV11-2
CDR3 protein: CASSSPGVAGVYEQYF
CDR3 DNA: TGTGCCAGCAGCTCCCCGGGGGTAGCGGGGGTCTACGAGCAGTACTTC

J gene: TRBJ2-1
D gene: TRBD2
CDR3 length: 16
clone size: .
V gene: TRBV14
CDR3 protein: CASSQGLGGSYNEQFF
CDR3 DNA: TGTGCCAGCAGCCAGGGACTAGGGGGCTCCTACAATGAGCAGTTCTTC

J gene: TRBJ2-1
D gene: TRBD2
CDR3 length: 18
clone size: .
V gene: TRBV7-8
CDR3 protein: CASSSSTLAGALRDEQFF
CDR3 DNA: TGTGCCAGCAGCTCGAGTACACTAGCGGGGGCCCTCCGGGATGAGCAGTTCTTC

J gene: TRBJ2-7
D gene: TRBD1
CDR3 length: 14
clone size: .
V gene: TRBV3-1
CDR3 protein: CASSQPGQDYEQYF
CDR3 DNA: TGTGCCAGCAGCCAACCGGGACAGGACTACGAGCAGTACTTC

J gene: TRBJ1-2
D gene: .
CDR3 length: 14
clone size: .
V gene: TRBV7-9
CDR3 protein: CASSQGRGINGYTF
CDR3 DNA: TGTGCCAGCAGCCAAGGCCGGGGCATCAATGGCTACACCTTC

J gene: TRBJ2-3
D gene: TRBD1
CDR3 length: 15
clone size: .
V gene: TRBV10-3
CDR3 protein: CAISEEGAETDTQYF
CDR3 DNA: TGTGCCATCAGTGAAGAGGGGGCTGAGACAGATACGCAGTATTTT

J gene: TRBJ2-5
D gene: .
CDR3 length: 14
clone size: .
V gene: TRBV5-5
CDR3 protein: CASSLGGEIETQYF
CDR3 DNA: TGTGCCAGCAGCTTGGGAGGGGAAATCGAGACCCAGTACTTC

J gene: TRBJ2-2
D gene: TRBD2
CDR3 length: 14
clone size: .
V gene: TRBV6-2/TRBV6-3
CDR3 protein: CASRRSGSAGELFF
CDR3 DNA: TGTGCCTCACGGAGGAGCGGGAGCGCCGGGGAGCTGTTTTTT

J gene: TRBJ2-5
D gene: TRBD2
CDR3 length: 15
clone size: few
V gene: TRBV6-2/TRBV6-3
CDR3 protein: CASSYTGTKAETQYF
CDR3 DNA: TGTGCCAGCAGTTACACCGGGACTAAGGCAGAGACCCAGTACTTC

J gene: TRBJ2-6
D gene: TRBD1
CDR3 length: 19
clone size: few
V gene: TRBV7-9
CDR3 protein: CASSGDRGWVSSGANVLTF
CDR3 DNA: TGTGCCAGCAGCGGAGACAGGGGCTGGGTTTCCTCTGGGGCCAACGTCCTGACTTTC

J gene: TRBJ2-6
D gene: .
CDR3 length: 17
clone size: few
V gene: TRBV9
CDR3 protein: CASSVEKAISGANVLTF
CDR3 DNA: TGTGCCAGCAGCGTAGAGAAGGCGATCTCTGGGGCCAACGTCCTGACTTTC

J gene: TRBJ2-3
D gene: .
CDR3 length: 15
clone size: .
V gene: TRBV2
CDR3 protein: CASSFLAQRTDTQYF
CDR3 DNA: TGTGCCAGCAGCTTTTTAGCCCAGCGCACAGATACGCAGTATTTT

J gene: TRBJ2-1
D gene: TRBD2
CDR3 length: 14
clone size: .
V gene: TRBV20-1
CDR3 protein: CSAREAGGYNEQFF
CDR3 DNA: TGCAGTGCTAGAGAAGCGGGGGGGTACAATGAGCAGTTCTTC

J gene: TRBJ1-4
D gene: .
CDR3 length: 16
clone size: few
V gene: TRBV20-1
CDR3 protein: CSARDVDRNPSEKLFF
CDR3 DNA: TGCAGTGCTAGAGATGTCGACCGGAACCCAAGCGAAAAACTGTTTTTT

J gene: TRBJ2-5
D gene: TRBD1
CDR3 length: 14
clone size: .
V gene: TRBV20-1
CDR3 protein: CSAHRTGWGETQYF
CDR3 DNA: TGCAGTGCCCATCGGACAGGGTGGGGGGAGACCCAGTACTTC

J gene: TRBJ2-2
D gene: TRBD1
CDR3 length: 14
clone size: .
V gene: TRBV5-1
CDR3 protein: CASSFDRATGELFF
CDR3 DNA: TGCGCCAGCAGCTTCGACAGGGCCACCGGGGAGCTGTTTTTT

J gene: TRBJ2-3
D gene: .
CDR3 length: 15
clone size: many
V gene: TRBV12-5
CDR3 protein: CASGSSSGSTDTQYF
CDR3 DNA: TGTGCTAGTGGTTCCTCGTCGGGTAGCACAGATACGCAGTATTTT

J gene: TRBJ2-3
D gene: .
CDR3 length: 14
clone size: few
V gene: TRBV28
CDR3 protein: CASSSGGALDTQYF
CDR3 DNA: TGTGCCAGCAGTTCCGGGGGAGCGTTGGATACGCAGTATTTT

J gene: TRBJ1-5
D gene: TRBD1
CDR3 length: 16
clone size: .
V gene: TRBV28
CDR3 protein: CASRFPGTGKNQPQHF
CDR3 DNA: TGTGCCAGCAGATTTCCCGGGACAGGGAAAAATCAGCCCCAGCATTTT

J gene: TRBJ1-5
D gene: .
CDR3 length: 15
clone size: .
V gene: TRBV20-1
CDR3 protein: CSALRQDLGNQPQHF
CDR3 DNA: TGCAGTGCTCTGAGACAGGACTTGGGCAATCAGCCCCAGCATTTT

J gene: TRBJ2-7
D gene: .
CDR3 length: 16
clone size: .
V gene: TRBV6-5
CDR3 protein: CASSYSARVRNYEQYF
CDR3 DNA: TGTGCCAGCAGTTACTCCGCCAGGGTCAGAAACTACGAGCAGTACTTC

J gene: TRBJ2-7
D gene: .
CDR3 length: 15
clone size: .
V gene: TRBV7-6
CDR3 protein: CASRPTTALSDEQYF
CDR3 DNA: TGTGCCAGCAGACCGACGACAGCTCTGAGCGATGAGCAGTACTTC

J gene: TRBJ2-3
D gene: TRBD2
CDR3 length: 15
clone size: few
V gene: TRBV20-1
CDR3 protein: CSASPSGRGSDTQYF
CDR3 DNA: TGCAGTGCTAGTCCTAGCGGGAGGGGTTCGGATACGCAGTATTTT

J gene: TRBJ2-6
D gene: .
CDR3 length: 16
clone size: .
V gene: TRBV20-1
CDR3 protein: CSASGQGFSGANVLTF
CDR3 DNA: TGCAGTGCTAGTGGGCAGGGCTTCTCTGGGGCCAACGTCCTGACTTTC

J gene: TRBJ1-2
D gene: TRBD1
CDR3 length: 17
clone size: few
V gene: TRBV27
CDR3 protein: CASSSTTDRGPFYGYTF
CDR3 DNA: TGTGCCAGCAGTTCCACCACGGACAGGGGGCCCTTCTATGGCTACACCTTC

J gene: TRBJ2-1
D gene: TRBD1
CDR3 length: 18
clone size: few
V gene: TRBV25-1
CDR3 protein: CASSEYFFGTGNSVEQFF
CDR3 DNA: TGTGCCAGCAGTGAATATTTTTTTGGGACAGGCAATTCCGTGGAGCAGTTCTTC

J gene: TRBJ2-4
D gene: .
CDR3 length: 17
clone size: many
V gene: TRBV7-2
CDR3 protein: CASSLVGVGAAKNIQYF
CDR3 DNA: TGTGCCAGCAGCTTAGTAGGGGTAGGGGCGGCCAAAAACATTCAGTACTTC

J gene: TRBJ2-5
D gene: .
CDR3 length: 13
clone size: few
V gene: TRBV7-9
CDR3 protein: CASSSPNQETQYF
CDR3 DNA: TGTGCCAGCAGCTCACCCAACCAAGAGACCCAGTACTTC

J gene: TRBJ2-3
D gene: TRBD1
CDR3 length: 17
clone size: .
V gene: TRBV5-6
CDR3 protein: CASSLGGQGTTTDTQYF
CDR3 DNA: TGTGCCAGCAGCTTGGGCGGACAGGGGACCACCACAGATACGCAGTATTTT

J gene: TRBJ2-7
D gene: .
CDR3 length: 14
clone size: few
V gene: TRBV7-2
CDR3 protein: CASGQVTSSYEQYF
CDR3 DNA: TGTGCCAGCGGCCAGGTTACAAGCTCCTACGAGCAGTACTTC

J gene: TRBJ1-2
D gene: .
CDR3 length: 15
clone size: .
V gene: TRBV29-1
CDR3 protein: CSVNTNPGRGYGYTF
CDR3 DNA: TGCAGCGTGAACACGAACCCCGGGAGGGGCTATGGCTACACCTTC

J gene: TRBJ2-7
D gene: .
CDR3 length: 13
clone size: .
V gene: TRBV20-1
CDR3 protein: CSAQWTSSYEQYF
CDR3 DNA: TGCAGTGCCCAGTGGACTTCTTCCTACGAGCAGTACTTC

J gene: TRBJ2-1
D gene: TRBD2
CDR3 length: 16
clone size: .
V gene: TRBV2
CDR3 protein: CASTELASGAYNEQFF
CDR3 DNA: TGTGCCAGCACCGAACTGGCTAGCGGGGCTTACAATGAGCAGTTCTTC

J gene: TRBJ1-2
D gene: .
CDR3 length: 13
clone size: .
V gene: TRBV2
CDR3 protein: CASSDRVGYGYTF
CDR3 DNA: TGTGCCAGCAGTGATAGGGTCGGCTATGGCTACACCTTC

J gene: TRBJ2-1
D gene: TRBD1
CDR3 length: 11
clone size: .
V gene: TRBV28
CDR3 protein: CASAGGNEQFF
CDR3 DNA: TGTGCCAGCGCAGGGGGAAATGAGCAGTTCTTC

J gene: TRBJ2-7
D gene: TRBD1
CDR3 length: 15
clone size: .
V gene: TRBV28
CDR3 protein: CASSTFWDSSYEQYF
CDR3 DNA: TGTGCCAGCAGTACCTTTTGGGACAGCTCCTACGAGCAGTACTTC

J gene: TRBJ2-7
D gene: .
CDR3 length: 13
clone size: .
V gene: TRBV6-2/TRBV6-3
CDR3 protein: CASTVGIIYEQYF
CDR3 DNA: TGTGCCAGCACTGTAGGAATAATCTACGAGCAGTACTTC

J gene: TRBJ2-1
D gene: .
CDR3 length: 16
clone size: .
V gene: TRBV5-1
CDR3 protein: CASSHGPNLSGNEQFF
CDR3 DNA: TGCGCCAGCAGCCACGGGCCCAACCTGAGTGGCAATGAGCAGTTCTTC

J gene: TRBJ1-5
D gene: .
CDR3 length: 12
clone size: few
V gene: TRBV6-1
CDR3 protein: CATRSAYQPQHF
CDR3 DNA: TGTGCCACCCGGTCTGCCTATCAGCCCCAGCATTTT

J gene: TRBJ2-1
D gene: .
CDR3 length: 16
clone size: .
V gene: TRBV20-1
CDR3 protein: CSAEVASGGVYNEQFF
CDR3 DNA: TGCAGTGCCGAGGTGGCAAGCGGCGGGGTATACAATGAGCAGTTCTTC

J gene: TRBJ1-1
D gene: TRBD1
CDR3 length: 17
clone size: .
V gene: TRBV5-1
CDR3 protein: CASSLAQGQIRNTEAFF
CDR3 DNA: TGCGCCAGCAGCTTGGCACAGGGGCAGATAAGAAACACTGAAGCTTTCTTT

J gene: TRBJ2-5
D gene: TRBD1
CDR3 length: 14
clone size: few
V gene: TRBV6-1
CDR3 protein: CASKTTGSQETQYF
CDR3 DNA: TGTGCCAGCAAAACGACAGGGTCTCAAGAGACCCAGTACTTC

J gene: TRBJ2-5
D gene: TRBD2
CDR3 length: 13
clone size: many
V gene: TRBV12-3/TRBV12-4
CDR3 protein: CASRTGLEETQYF
CDR3 DNA: TGTGCCAGCAGGACGGGACTAGAAGAGACCCAGTACTTC

J gene: TRBJ2-3
D gene: TRBD1
CDR3 length: 16
clone size: .
V gene: TRBV4-3
CDR3 protein: CASSQEGGPSTDTQYF
CDR3 DNA: TGCGCCAGCAGCCAAGAAGGGGGCCCTAGCACAGATACGCAGTATTTT

J gene: TRBJ1-2
D gene: .
CDR3 length: 15
clone size: .
V gene: TRBV5-1
CDR3 protein: CASSLIPGPDYGYTF
CDR3 DNA: TGCGCCAGCAGCTTAATTCCGGGGCCTGACTATGGCTACACCTTC

J gene: TRBJ2-5
D gene: .
CDR3 length: 12
clone size: few
V gene: TRBV27
CDR3 protein: CASSPRWGEQYF
CDR3 DNA: TGTGCCAGCAGCCCCAGATGGGGGGAGCAGTACTTC

J gene: TRBJ2-7
D gene: .
CDR3 length: 12
clone size: .
V gene: TRBV20-1
CDR3 protein: CSATTGTYEQYF
CDR3 DNA: TGCAGTGCTACAACAGGGACCTACGAGCAGTACTTC

J gene: TRBJ2-5
D gene: .
CDR3 length: 14
clone size: .
V gene: TRBV12-3/TRBV12-4
CDR3 protein: CASSSGTYNNEQYF
CDR3 DNA: TGTGCCAGCAGCTCCGGGACGTACAACAATGAGCAGTACTTC

J gene: TRBJ1-2
D gene: .
CDR3 length: 14
clone size: .
V gene: TRBV4-3
CDR3 protein: CASSPLVGSYGYTF
CDR3 DNA: TGCGCCAGCAGCCCCCTGGTGGGGAGCTATGGCTACACCTTC

J gene: TRBJ2-1
D gene: TRBD1
CDR3 length: 15
clone size: many
V gene: TRBV27
CDR3 protein: CASSPDGQGYNEQFF
CDR3 DNA: TGTGCCAGCAGTCCGGACGGACAGGGTTACAATGAGCAGTTCTTC